This TCR beta chain was found in a study of graft-versus-host responses after intestinal transplantation. Using immunoSEQ multiplex PCR, the repertoire was profiled, and TCRdb retains in-frame clones only, with some absent. This sample carries tens of thousands of clones, almost 95% of them seen once, and the ten largest clones take around 0.4%. Remarks on this clone: Antigen specificity is unknown.

J gave up 8 bases and V 2 bases, and 1 base lay outside the gene matches. Germline CDR1 DFQATT, CDR2 SNEGSKA (reference sequence). CDR3 size: 11 residues. The rearrangement links TRBV20-1 to TRBJ1-2, with 8 bases identical to TRBD1. The sequence was collected from a human donor who was the organ donor for an intestinal transplant. Sequences were derived from unstimulated CD4+ T cells sorted from spleen or lymph node cells, sampled before transplant. CDR3 in DNA: TGCAGTGCTAGAACAGGGGGGGGCTACACCTTC. Translation: CSARTGGGYTF.